This TCR beta chain was identified during a study of blood T cells in healthy people across ages. PCR was performed a second time for roughly 7 to 11 cycles using a sample-barcoded 5' primer and a J-beta primer mix. TCRdb re-called the 5' RACE reads through MiXCR, storing one row per CDR3 protein. Among fewer than 950,000 distinct CDR3 sequences listed, 40% to 65% were seen once. Trimming pared 1 base from V and 0 bases from J, leaving 8 bases between. Germline CDR1 and CDR2: SEHNR and FQNEAQ (reference sequence). The length of the CDR3 is 15 residues. Sequenced input: blood. The chain uses TRBV7-9 and TRBJ2-3, with D perhaps TRBD1 (5 bases). The source of this sequence is a man older than 75 in good health. CDR3 amino acids: CASSLGRDSTDTQYF. DNA for the CDR3: TGTGCCAGCAGCTTAGGCAGGGATAGCACAGATACGCAGTATTTT.